This section outlines one T cell receptor (beta chain) sequence together with its context. The sample comes from a study of blood T cell repertoires in COVID-19. About the study: Both acute and convalescent COVID-19 samples were obtained from the United States, Italy and Spain. Nucleic acid was either cDNA or gDNA, and it came from T cells, B-cell-depleted T cells, or PBMCs.

In the source study's methods: Cell counts per sample came from amplifying reference gene primers. Data came from immunoSEQ multiplex PCR; TCRdb stores just in-frame clones and leaves some out. That table supplies the V and J calls and clone size; D and trimming were determined from the DNA. Here the sample spans approximately 180,000 clones, roughly 88% being singletons. V lost 1 base, J lost 8 bases, and 18 bases lay in between. CDR3 length: 16 amino acids. The germline V gene encodes CDR1 SEHNR and CDR2 FQNEAQ (reference sequence). This receptor was identified in a human donor with active or convalescent COVID-19. The donor label of this sample is uncertain. V gene TRBV7-9 combines with J gene TRBJ2-4; D is uncertain. The sequencing input was peripheral blood. The CDR3 loop is CASSLVNLADSDIQYF. For the CDR3, the DNA is TGTGCCAGCAGCTTAGTCAACCTGGCTGACTCGGACATTCAGTACTTC.